This passage covers 24 T cell receptor beta chains from one sample sequenced in a study of shared clonotypes between healthy human individuals. The repertoire was sequenced with immunoSEQ multiplex PCR; TCRdb's copy has only in-frame clones and lacks some. The sample lists over 2 million clones; 85% to 95% were seen once. The sequencing sample was made of naive CD4+ T cells sorted from blood. Subset described: CD45RA+ positively selected. The receptor set was obtained from a man aged 18 to 35 in good health.

As regards this clone: Different DNA sequences within this sample yield the same CDR3. V gene TRBV5-1 combines with J gene TRBJ2-3; D is ambiguous. Germline assignment: CDR1 SGHRS and CDR2 YFSETQ. The CDR3 is 14 residues long. V was cut by 3 bases and J by 0 bases, with 8 bases left in between. The CDR3 sequence: CASSSITSTDTQYF. Here the CDR3 DNA reads TGCGCCAGCAGCTCAATAACTAGCACAGATACGCAGTATTTT. Together with reference TRBV5-1 and TRBJ2-3, the CDR3 gives the full variable domain: KAGVTQTPRYLIKTRGQQVTLSCSPISGHRSVSWYQQTPGQGLQFLFEYFSETQRNKGNFPGRFSGRQFSNSRSEMNVSTLELGDSALYLCASSSITSTDTQYFGPGTRLTVL.

J is TRBJ2-5 and V is TRBV28; 7 bases agree with TRBD1. The end of the DNA is better explained by TRBJ2-7, so the J call may be wrong. Germline values: CDR1 MDHEN, CDR2 SYDVKM. The CDR3 loop spans 15 amino acids. Written as DNA, the CDR3 is TGTGCCAGCAGTTTGGCCGGGACAGCGTCCTACGAGCAGTACTTC. Encoded protein: CASSLAGTASYEQYF.

This chain uses TRBV11-2 with TRBJ2-5; no reliable D call. The DNA end is more similar to TRBJ2-7, so the J call may be wrong. Germline loops: CDR1 SGHAT, CDR2 FQNNGV. This CDR3 contains 15 residues. This CDR3 is CASRSVRNSNYEQYF. The CDR3 DNA is TGTGCCAGCAGGTCGGTGAGGAACAGCAACTACGAGCAGTACTTC.

The genes are TRBV6-1 and TRBJ2-3; TRBD1 might be the D (5 bases). Trimming stripped 6 bases from V and 2 bases from J, with 15 bases between. The germline gives CDR1 MNHNS, CDR2 SASEGT. There are 15 residues in the CDR3. For the CDR3, the DNA is TGTGCCAGCAGGGCGGACACATCCTACACAGATACGCAGTATTTT. Translating gives CASRADTSYTDTQYF.

This chain uses TRBV7-9 with TRBJ1-4; 7 bases match TRBD1. V was clipped by 2 bases and J by 7 bases; unmatched bases: 10. Germline V gene lookup returns CDR1 SEHNR and CDR2 FQNEAQ (reference sequence). CDR3 length: 16 residues. CDR3 DNA: TGTGCCAGCAGCTTAACGCTGACAGGGAGGACTGAAAAACTGTTTTTT. Translating gives CASSLTLTGRTEKLFF.

The chain has TRBV29-1 and TRBJ2-3, with 7 bases identical to TRBD1. This CDR3 spans 14 amino acids. Germline V gives CDR1 SQVTM, CDR2 ANQGSEA. The trim removed 5 bases at V and 0 bases at J, leaving 5 bases unmatched. The CDR3 region is CSVPSGQSTDTQYF. For the CDR3, the DNA is TGCAGCGTTCCCTCGGGACAGAGCACAGATACGCAGTATTTT.

The V gene is TRBV5-1, the J gene TRBJ1-1; 7 bases line up with TRBD1. This CDR3 is built from 13 residues. Germline assignment: CDR1 SGHRS and CDR2 YFSETQ. Trimming cost V 6 bases and J 1 base; bases outside gene matches: 3. CDR3 in DNA: TGCGCCAGCATGGGGACAGAGAACACTGAAGCTTTCTTT. It is translated as CASMGTENTEAFF.

The J gene is TRBJ1-6, the V gene TRBV6-5; 11 nucleotides line up with TRBD1. The V gene's germline CDR1 is MNHEY and CDR2 SVGAGI. This CDR3 comprises 15 residues. The V and J ends lost 2 bases and 9 bases, in that order; junction bases with no gene match: 3. The CDR3 is CASSYGQGATSPLHF. The DNA for the CDR3 is TGTGCCAGCAGTTACGGACAGGGGGCGACTTCACCCCTCCACTTT.

The V gene is TRBV18, the J gene TRBJ2-3, with D unresolved. V gave up 4 bases and J gave up 1 base, with 9 bases separating them. The germline V gene has CDR1 KGHSH and CDR2 LQKENI. This CDR3 is built from 14 residues. This CDR3 is CASSRGPGTDTQYF. In nucleotides, the CDR3 is TGTGCCAGCTCACGAGGTCCTGGCACAGATACGCAGTATTTT.

To note about this clone: Other DNA sequences in the sample encode the same CDR3. The chain uses TRBV28 and TRBJ1-2; D is unclear. Trimming shortened V by 1 base and J by 2 bases, and 5 bases separated the two germline ends. The CDR3 is made up of 13 amino acids. Germline V gene data show CDR1 as MDHEN and CDR2 as SYDVKM. The CDR3 bases are TGTGCCAGCAGTTTATTGCAGAACTATGGCTACACCTTC. Translated: CASSLLQNYGYTF.

This chain joins TRBV4-1 and TRBJ1-2; possible D gene TRBD1, 6 bases. CDR1 and CDR2 (germline): MGHRA, YSYEKL. The CDR3 totals 15 residues. V shed 4 bases and J shed 5 bases, with 17 bases lying between them. The CDR3 protein is CASSPTGILAYGYTF. The CDR3 DNA follows: TGCGCCAGCAGCCCTACAGGGATTTTGGCTTATGGCTACACCTTC.

The gene calls are TRBV4-3 and TRBJ2-1, with TRBD1 matching 7 bases. Unmatched junction bases numbered 8, after V lost 0 bases and J lost 6 bases. CDR1 is LGHNA and CDR2 is YSLEER in the germline V gene. CDR3 length equals 16 residues. The CDR3 protein is CASSQEDRSPVNEQFF. CDR3 nucleotide sequence: TGCGCCAGCAGCCAAGAGGACAGGTCCCCTGTCAATGAGCAGTTCTTC.

This chain uses TRBV30 with TRBJ2-3; a possible D gene is TRBD1 (6 bases). Trimming took 4 bases from V and 2 from J, leaving 19 bases between them. The germline V gene has CDR1 GTSNPN and CDR2 SVGIG (reference sequence). This CDR3 is built from 16 residues. The CDR3 sequence: CAWTAWGWTDTDTQYF. The CDR3 DNA is TGTGCCTGGACGGCGTGGGGGTGGACAGACACAGATACGCAGTATTTT. Variable domain in full (rest from reference TRBV30 and TRBJ2-3): SQTIHQWPATLVQPVGSPLSLECTVEGTSNPNLYWYRQAAGRGLQLLFYSVGIGQISSEVPQNLSASRPQDRQFILSSKKLLLSDSGFYLCAWTAWGWTDTDTQYFGPGTRLTVL.

J is TRBJ1-6 and V is TRBV7-9; TRBD1 agrees at 8 bases. Germline CDR1 SEHNR, CDR2 FQNEAQ (reference sequence). This CDR3 is built from 16 residues. V lost 1 base to trimming and J lost 7 bases; unmatched junction nucleotides: 6. The CDR3 DNA sequence: TGTGCCAGCAGCTTAGACCCTGACAGGGGAAATTCACCCCTCCACTTT. Protein: CASSLDPDRGNSPLHF.

The chain carries TRBV6-6 and TRBJ2-4, with TRBD2 as a possible D gene (6 bases). The CDR3 is 16 residues long. Trimming removed 6 bases from V and 2 bases from J, with 17 bases in between. Germline assignment: CDR1 MNHNY and CDR2 SVGAGI (reference sequence). CDR3 DNA: TGTGCCAGCAGACTACGGGCTCTAGCGTCCAAAAACATTCAGTACTTC. Amino acid sequence: CASRLRALASKNIQYF.

This clone was seen only once. The V gene is TRBV6-6, the J gene TRBJ2-1; 12 bases are shared with TRBD1. Germline V gene sequence: CDR1 MNHNY, CDR2 SVGAGI (reference sequence). This CDR3 is built from 15 residues. V lost 7 bases and J lost 6; bases outside the gene matches: 7. The CDR3 protein is CASIDPGQGANEQFF. CDR3 bases: TGTGCCAGCATCGACCCGGGACAGGGGGCCAATGAGCAGTTCTTC.

On this clone: One end of the junction fails to match germline, which may point to a read error. The chain couples TRBV7-2 to TRBJ2-3; D remains unclear. This CDR3 spans 13 amino acids. Per germline, CDR1 SGHTA and CDR2 FQGNSA. CDR3 residues: CASTLRSTDTQYF. Written as DNA, the CDR3 is TGTGCCAGCACCTTACGGAGCACAGATACGCAGTATTTT.

With regard to this clone: A much larger clone lies a single base off, so this may be a read error. The chain carries TRBV6-5 and TRBJ1-1; weak D call: TRBD1 (6 bases). The CDR3 loop spans 14 amino acids. CDR1 and CDR2 from the germline V gene are MNHEY and SVGAGI. The V and J ends lost 5 bases and 1 base respectively, with 11 bases between them. The CDR3 spells CASSPGHPNTEAFF. The CDR3 DNA sequence: TGTGCCAGCAGTCCGGGACACCCGAACACTGAAGCTTTCTTT.

CDR3 in DNA: TGCGCCAGCAGCGGCCCGGGACAGACGAACACCGGGGAGCTGTTTTTT. Amino acids: CASSGPGQTNTGELFF. The genes are TRBV5-1 and TRBJ2-2; 7 nucleotides line up with TRBD1. This CDR3 comprises 16 residues. V dropped 4 bases and J dropped 0; count of bases not matched to a gene: 6. The germline V gene has CDR1 SGHRS and CDR2 YFSETQ. The whole variable domain, filled in from reference TRBV5-1 and TRBJ2-2, reads KAGVTQTPRYLIKTRGQQVTLSCSPISGHRSVSWYQQTPGQGLQFLFEYFSETQRNKGNFPGRFSGRQFSNSRSEMNVSTLELGDSALYLCASSGPGQTNTGELFFGEGSRLTVL.

The V call is TRBV7-2, the J call TRBJ2-7, with D maybe TRBD2 (5 bases). The V gene lost 2 bases and the J gene lost 6 bases, with 14 bases spanning the gap. This CDR3 is 14 amino acids long. The germline CDR1 and CDR2 sequences are SGHTA and FQGNSA. The CDR3 nucleotides read TGTGCCAGCAGCTTATGGGGTTCGGGAAGCGAGCAGTACTTC. It codes for CASSLWGSGSEQYF. Looking up the rest from reference TRBV7-2 and TRBJ2-7 gives the full variable domain: GAGVSQSPSNKVTEKGKDVELRCDPISGHTALYWYRQSLGQGLEFLIYFQGNSAPDKSGLPSDRFSAERTGGSVSTLTIQRTQQEDSAVYLCASSLWGSGSEQYFGPGTRLTVT.

This chain links TRBV11-2 with TRBJ2-5; 10 nucleotides match TRBD2. CDR3 length: 15 amino acids. V lost 8 bases, J lost 0 bases, and 6 bases stayed unmatched. Germline V gene sequence: CDR1 SGHAT, CDR2 FQNNGV. The CDR3 DNA sequence: TGTGCCAGCCGGAGACTAGCGGGTTACCAAGAGACCCAGTACTTC. Protein product: CASRRLAGYQETQYF.

CDR3 region: CASSLFRGPESEQYF. As DNA, the CDR3 is TGTGCCAGCAGCTTATTCAGGGGGCCGGAGTCGGAGCAGTACTTC. The chain couples TRBV7-2 to TRBJ2-7, with 8 bases that match TRBD1. Per the germline V gene, CDR1 is SGHTA and CDR2 is FQGNSA. V shed 2 bases and J 7 bases; nucleotides not matched to a gene: 10. This CDR3 comprises 15 residues.

V and J are TRBV5-1 and TRBJ2-5, with 12 nucleotides matching TRBD2. V lost 2 bases to trimming and J lost 3 bases; unmatched junction nucleotides: 8. From germline, CDR1 is SGHRS and CDR2 YFSETQ. The CDR3 contains 17 residues. The CDR3 DNA reads TGCGCCAGCAGCTTTCTAGCGGGAGGGCAATTAAAAGAGACCCAGTACTTC. It translates to CASSFLAGGQLKETQYF.

The chain carries TRBV29-1 and TRBJ2-7; tentatively, D is TRBD1 or TRBD2 (5 bases each). The germline V gene has CDR1 SQVTM and CDR2 ANQGSEA. This CDR3 is built from 14 residues. V lost 3 bases to trimming and J lost 7 bases, with 19 bases between them. For the CDR3, the DNA is TGCAGCGTTGAGGGGGACGGAGGAGGAAAAGAGCAGTACTTC. Residues: CSVEGDGGGKEQYF.